This T cell receptor beta chain was identified in a study of technical replicates of blood from a handful of donors. Data came from immunoSEQ multiplex PCR; TCRdb stores just in-frame clones and leaves some out. This sample carries about 84,000 clones, roughly 98% of them seen once, and the ten largest clones take approximately 0.15%. CDR3 length: 15 residues. The V end was cut by 6 bases, the J end by 4 bases, with 18 bases between. Germline lookup yields CDR1 SQVTM and CDR2 ANQGSEA. Sequencing used T cells isolated from PBMCs. The V and J genes are TRBV29-1 and TRBJ2-2, with D maybe TRBD2 (7 bases). The sequence came from a human donor in good health. CDR3 region: CSVQGLQVGTGELFF. In nucleotides, the CDR3 is TGCAGCGTACAGGGACTACAGGTAGGCACCGGGGAGCTGTTTTTT.